The present TCR beta chain was sequenced within a study of control samples from healthy donors and cancer patients. The repertoire was sequenced with immunoSEQ multiplex PCR; TCRdb's copy has only in-frame clones and lacks some. The top ten clones hold roughly 15% of a sample with some 150,000 clones, roughly 94% of them seen once. The germline V gene has CDR1 MNHEY and CDR2 SVGAGI. The V and J ends lost 6 bases and 4 bases respectively, with 10 bases between them. This CDR3 is built from 13 residues. Sequenced sample: PBMCs. The gene calls are TRBV6-5 and TRBJ1-5; unclear D gene. This sequence originates from a man between 60 and 70 years old with colorectal cancer. The CDR3 reads CASRPEINQPQHF. CDR3 nucleotide sequence: TGTGCCAGCAGGCCCGAGATAAATCAGCCCCAGCATTTT.